The rows below give T cell receptor beta chains drawn from one sample of a study of PD-1 blockade in classical Hodgkin lymphoma. Produced via immunoSEQ multiplex PCR; TCRdb's table is partial and in-frame only. The table lists tens of thousands of clones, 80% of them singletons. Sequenced here: peripheral blood mononuclear cells (PBMCs), sampled before the second cycle of nivolumab. All receptors derive from a human donor with classical Hodgkin lymphoma. Both conserved end residues are part of each CDR3. A D gene is named only where the DNA matches it firmly. Rows give clone size only sometimes, using once, few, many, or a class for an expanded clone.

v_call,clone_size,d_call,j_call,cdr3_nt,cdr3_aa
TRBV11-3,NA,NA,TRBJ2-1,TGTGCCAGCAGCTTACTGGGTATAGAGGATGAGCAGTTCTTC,CASSLLGIEDEQFF
TRBV19,NA,NA,TRBJ2-3,TGTGCCAGTAGTATAGCTAGGATCCCAGCAGATACGCAGTATTTT,CASSIARIPADTQYF
TRBV6-5,once,NA,TRBJ1-1,TGTGCCAGCAGTTACTCCTGGGGGACTGAAGCTTTCTTT,CASSYSWGTEAFF
TRBV19,few,NA,TRBJ1-3,TGTGCCAGTAGTACACGGGGAACAGGAAACACCATATATTTT,CASSTRGTGNTIYF
TRBV11-2,NA,TRBD2,TRBJ2-7,TGTGCCAGCAGCACCGGGACTAGATCCTACGAGCAGTACTTC,CASSTGTRSYEQYF
TRBV7-2,NA,TRBD1,TRBJ2-4,TGTGCCAGCAGCCAAGACAGGGTAGGGGCCAAAAACATTCAGTACTTC,CASSQDRVGAKNIQYF
TRBV7-2,NA,NA,TRBJ1-1,TGTGCCAGCAGCTTAAGAGTTGGGCAGATGAACACTGAAGCTTTCTTT,CASSLRVGQMNTEAFF
TRBV7-6,NA,TRBD2,TRBJ2-1,TGTGCCAGCAGCTTAACTAGCGGGGGGGCCTCCTCCTACAATGAGCAGTTCTTC,CASSLTSGGASSYNEQFF
TRBV27,few,TRBD1,TRBJ2-7,TGTGCCAGCAGATGGGGGCAACCGACAGGGAAACAGTACTTC,CASRWGQPTGKQYF
TRBV5-5,NA,TRBD1,TRBJ1-1,TGTGCCAGCAGCCGTGGGACAGGGGTCACTGAAGCTTTCTTT,CASSRGTGVTEAFF
TRBV7-2,NA,TRBD1,TRBJ1-2,TGTGCCAGCAGCCCTTCCGGCCCAGGGGGATTGGCGGCTCGGGGCTACACCTTC,CASSPSGPGGLAARGYTF
TRBV28,NA,NA,TRBJ1-1,TGTGCCAGCAGTTTGCGGGGGACTGAAGCTTTCTTT,CASSLRGTEAFF
TRBV6-5,once,NA,TRBJ1-2,TGTGCCAGCAGTACGGGGGGGGGCTATGGCTACACCTTC,CASSTGGGYGYTF
TRBV18,NA,TRBD2,TRBJ2-1,TGTGCCAGCTCCCTACTAGCGGAGGGACAGTTCTTC,CASSLLAEGQFF
TRBV4-1,NA,TRBD2,TRBJ2-7,TGCGCCAGCAGCCAACGAAGCGGGGTCTCCTACGAGCAGTACTTC,CASSQRSGVSYEQYF
TRBV2,NA,NA,TRBJ2-7,TGTGCCAGCAGTGAAACGAGGAAGGACTACGAGCAGTACTTC,CASSETRKDYEQYF
TRBV7-2,once,TRBD2,TRBJ2-3,TGTGCCAGCAACGGACTAGATCGCACAGATACGCAGTATTTT,CASNGLDRTDTQYF
TRBV11-3,NA,NA,TRBJ2-3,TGTGCCAGCAGCTTCCCGACTAGCACAGATACGCAGTATTTT,CASSFPTSTDTQYF
TRBV25-1,NA,NA,TRBJ2-3,TGTGCCAGCAGTGCCCCTAAGCCAAGCACAGATACGCAGTATTTT,CASSAPKPSTDTQYF
TRBV6-4,NA,TRBD2,TRBJ2-3,TGTGCCAGCAGTCGGACCCTAGCGGGCACAGATACGCAGTATTTT,CASSRTLAGTDTQYF
TRBV4-3,NA,TRBD1,TRBJ2-2,TGCGCCAGCAGCCAAGAGTGGACAGGGGATACCACCGGGGAGCTGTTTTTT,CASSQEWTGDTTGELFF
TRBV6-5,NA,TRBD1,TRBJ2-7,TGTGCCAGCTCCATCCTTGGACAGGGTATCTACGAGCAGTACTTC,CASSILGQGIYEQYF
TRBV7-7,NA,NA,TRBJ2-2,TGTGCTAGCTCCCCCAGGGTTGGCACCGGGGAGCTGTTTTTT,CASSPRVGTGELFF
TRBV6-5,NA,NA,TRBJ1-5,TGTGCCAGCAGTGCCGCAGGGACTTATCAGCCCCAGCATTTT,CASSAAGTYQPQHF
TRBV5-1,NA,TRBD1,TRBJ2-7,TGCGCCAGCAGCTTATCCGGACAGGGGGCGGGGGAGCAGTACTTC,CASSLSGQGAGEQYF
TRBV6-5,NA,TRBD1,TRBJ1-1,TGTGCCAGCAGTCACCCGGGACAGGGGAACACTGAAGCTTTCTTT,CASSHPGQGNTEAFF
TRBV19,NA,TRBD1,TRBJ1-2,TGTGCCAGTAATACGAACAGGGGAAACTATGGCTACACCTTC,CASNTNRGNYGYTF
TRBV5-6,NA,NA,TRBJ1-5,TGTGCCAGCAGCAGGGGACCTGAGAGCAATCAGCCCCAGCATTTT,CASSRGPESNQPQHF
TRBV5-4,NA,NA,TRBJ1-6,TGTGCCAGCAGCTTTCGACCGGAGGCGATGGGGGCCCTCCACTTT,CASSFRPEAMGALHF
TRBV30,NA,NA,TRBJ1-1,TGTGCCTGGACTATCAAGGGGGGTGACACTGAAGCTTTCTTT,CAWTIKGGDTEAFF
TRBV30,once,TRBD1,TRBJ1-2,TGTGCCTGGAGTACCCACCAGGGGGATATGAATGGCTACACCTTC,CAWSTHQGDMNGYTF
TRBV5-1,NA,NA,TRBJ2-5,TGCGCCAGCAGCTTGGAAGGGGCCCAGTACTTC,CASSLEGAQYF
TRBV28,NA,TRBD1,TRBJ1-6,TGTGCCAGCAGTTTATATCCAGGGGGTAATTCACCCCTCCACTTT,CASSLYPGGNSPLHF
TRBV19,NA,NA,TRBJ1-4,TGTGCCACCTCTCGGGCCTCACATGAAAAACTGTTTTTT,CATSRASHEKLFF
TRBV6-5,NA,NA,TRBJ1-2,TGTGCCAGCAGTTACTCGAAAGGACATCATGACTATGGCTACACCTTC,CASSYSKGHHDYGYTF
TRBV15,NA,NA,TRBJ1-2,TGTGCCACCAGCAGGCCCCCCGCGGATGGCTACACCTTC,CATSRPPADGYTF
TRBV28,NA,TRBD2,TRBJ2-7,TGTGCCAGCAGTCCGGTGCCGGGACTAGCTATGAGCGAGCAGTACTTC,CASSPVPGLAMSEQYF
TRBV10-3,NA,TRBD1,TRBJ2-5,TGTGCCATCTCCGGACAGGGGGAAGTTGAGACCCAGTACTTC,CAISGQGEVETQYF
TRBV27,once,NA,TRBJ2-7,TGTGCCAGCAGTTTTAGTCGCGACTACGAGCAGTACTTC,CASSFSRDYEQYF
TRBV5-6,once,TRBD2,TRBJ2-3,TGTGCCAGCAGCTTAGGCGGGAGCGGCACAGATACGCAGTATTTT,CASSLGGSGTDTQYF
TRBV4-3,NA,NA,TRBJ2-2,TGCGCCAGCAGCCAAGATGGGGCGGAAAGGAACACCGGGGAGTTGTTTTTT,CASSQDGAERNTGELFF
TRBV28,few,TRBD1,TRBJ1-5,TGTGCCAGCAGTCCTCCCTGGACAGGCGGAAATCAGCCCCAGCATTTT,CASSPPWTGGNQPQHF
TRBV4-3,few,NA,TRBJ1-3,TGCGCCAGCAGCCAATGGCAGGGAAGGACTGGAAACACCATATATTTT,CASSQWQGRTGNTIYF
TRBV5-1,once,TRBD1,TRBJ1-5,TGCGCCAGCAGGACCGGGACAGGGCTCAATCAGCCCCAGCATTTT,CASRTGTGLNQPQHF
TRBV5-4,NA,NA,TRBJ1-1,TGTGCCAGCAGCCGAGGAGCCCTGGACACTGAAGCTTTCTTT,CASSRGALDTEAFF
TRBV14,few,TRBD2,TRBJ2-1,TGTGCCAGCAGCCTTAGAGGTTTCGGACTAGCGGGCCCGCAGTTCTTC,CASSLRGFGLAGPQFF
TRBV5-1,NA,NA,TRBJ1-1,TGCGCCAGCAGCGTGGGACCCGGGAACACTGAAGCTTTCTTT,CASSVGPGNTEAFF
TRBV14,NA,NA,TRBJ1-6,TGTGCCAGCAGCCAAGGAACAGCCTATAATTCACCCCTCCACTTT,CASSQGTAYNSPLHF
TRBV9,NA,NA,TRBJ2-3,TGTGCCAGCAGCCCGTGGGCCAGAGGACATACGCAGTATTTT,CASSPWARGHTQYF